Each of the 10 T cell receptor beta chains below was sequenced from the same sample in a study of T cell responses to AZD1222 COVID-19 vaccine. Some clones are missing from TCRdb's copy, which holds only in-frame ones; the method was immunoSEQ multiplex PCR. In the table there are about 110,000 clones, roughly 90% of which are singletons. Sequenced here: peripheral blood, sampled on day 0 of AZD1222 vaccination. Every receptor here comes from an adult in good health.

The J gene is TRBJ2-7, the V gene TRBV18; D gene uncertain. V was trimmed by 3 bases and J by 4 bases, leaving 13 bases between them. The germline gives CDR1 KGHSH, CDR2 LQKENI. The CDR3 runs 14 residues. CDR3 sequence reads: CASSPATGPYEQYF. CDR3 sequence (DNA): TGTGCCAGCTCACCCGCGACTGGTCCTTACGAGCAGTACTTC.

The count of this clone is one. The CDR3 is CSGTRTGNEQFF. In DNA form, the CDR3 reads TGCAGCGGAACAAGGACAGGGAATGAGCAGTTCTTC. V usage is TRBV29-1 and J usage is TRBJ2-1, with TRBD1 identical over 8 bases. V shed 7 bases and J 7 bases; nucleotides not matched to a gene: 6. From germline, CDR1 is SQVTM and CDR2 ANQGSEA. The CDR3 runs 12 residues.

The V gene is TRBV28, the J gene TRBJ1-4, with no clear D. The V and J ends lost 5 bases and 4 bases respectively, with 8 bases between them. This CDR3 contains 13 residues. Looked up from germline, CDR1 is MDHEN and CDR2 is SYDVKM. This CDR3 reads CASSRGGNEKLFF. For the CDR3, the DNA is TGTGCCAGCAGTCGGGGAGGTAATGAAAAACTGTTTTTT.

The CDR3 sequence: CASSLLLGGGSYNEQFF. Written as DNA, the CDR3 is TGTGCCAGCAGTCTCCTCCTGGGGGGGGGTTCCTACAATGAGCAGTTCTTC. The chain is built from TRBV6-6 and TRBJ2-1; TRBD2 matches at 7 bases. This CDR3 spans 17 amino acids. Germline V gene lookup returns CDR1 MNHNY and CDR2 SVGAGI (reference sequence). J was trimmed by 1 base and V by 5 bases; bases with no gene match: 11.

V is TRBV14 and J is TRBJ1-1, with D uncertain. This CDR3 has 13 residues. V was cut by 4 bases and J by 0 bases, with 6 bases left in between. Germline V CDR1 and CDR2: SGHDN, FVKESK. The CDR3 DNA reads TGTGCCAGCAGCCCAACAATGAACACTGAAGCTTTCTTT. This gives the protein CASSPTMNTEAFF.

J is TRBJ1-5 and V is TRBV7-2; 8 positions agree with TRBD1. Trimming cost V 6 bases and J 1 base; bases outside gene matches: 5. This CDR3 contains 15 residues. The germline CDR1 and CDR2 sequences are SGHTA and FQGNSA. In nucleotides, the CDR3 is TGTGCCAGCAGTTGGGACAGGAGCAGCAATCAGCCCCAGCATTTT. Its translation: CASSWDRSSNQPQHF.

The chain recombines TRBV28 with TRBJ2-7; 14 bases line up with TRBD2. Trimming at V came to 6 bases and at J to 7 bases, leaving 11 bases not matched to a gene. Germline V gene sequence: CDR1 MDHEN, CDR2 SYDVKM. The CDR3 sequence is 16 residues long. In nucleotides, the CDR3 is TGTGCCAGCAGGCCCTGGACTAGCGGGAGGTTTAAGGAGCAGTACTTC. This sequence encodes CASRPWTSGRFKEQYF.

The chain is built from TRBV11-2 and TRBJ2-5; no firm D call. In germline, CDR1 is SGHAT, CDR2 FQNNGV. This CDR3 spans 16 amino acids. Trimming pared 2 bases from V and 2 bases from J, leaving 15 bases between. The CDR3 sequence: CASSLTRATAQETQYF. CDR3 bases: TGTGCCAGCAGCTTAACCCGAGCGACGGCACAAGAGACCCAGTACTTC.

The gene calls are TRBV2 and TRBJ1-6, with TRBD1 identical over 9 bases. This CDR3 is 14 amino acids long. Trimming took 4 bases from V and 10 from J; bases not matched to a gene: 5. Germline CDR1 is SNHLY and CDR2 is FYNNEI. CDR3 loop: CASSGGTGRSPLHF. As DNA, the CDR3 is TGTGCCAGCAGTGGCGGGACAGGGAGGTCACCCCTCCACTTT.

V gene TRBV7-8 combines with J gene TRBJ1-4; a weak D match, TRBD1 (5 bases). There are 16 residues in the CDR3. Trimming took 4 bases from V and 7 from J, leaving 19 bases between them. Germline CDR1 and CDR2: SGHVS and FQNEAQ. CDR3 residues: CASSSRVGYGLEKLFF. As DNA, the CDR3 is TGTGCCAGCAGCTCCAGGGTGGGGTACGGACTTGAAAAACTGTTTTTT.